The entry below describes one T cell receptor beta chain. Sequenced by immunoSEQ multiplex PCR; TCRdb stores in-frame clones only, minus some. Of approximately 270,000 clones in the sample, roughly 90% are singletons; the top ten hold 1.9%. Germline CDR1 and CDR2: SGHDN and FVKESK. The V segment lost 1 base and the J segment 7 bases; nucleotides outside the gene matches: 7. The CDR3 sequence is 16 residues long. These data belong to a study of blood T cell repertoires in COVID-19. The V call is TRBV14, the J call TRBJ2-3, with 11 bases that match TRBD2. Sequenced: PBMCs or T cells enriched from blood (not recorded which). The sequence was collected from a woman between 55 and 75 years old who had recovered from COVID-19. CDR3 amino acids: CASSQGSGGATYTQYF. The CDR3 coding sequence is TGTGCCAGCAGCCAAGGTAGCGGGGGGGCGACTTATACGCAGTATTTT. Based on the CDR3 plus reference TRBV14 and TRBJ2-3, the full variable domain is EAGVTQFPSHSVIEKGQTVTLRCDPISGHDNLYWYRRVMGKEIKFLLHFVKESKQDESGMPNNRFLAERTGGTYSTLKVQPAELEDSGVYFCASSQGSGGATYTQYFGPGTRLTVL.